This TCR beta chain came from a study of blood T cell repertoires in COVID-19. The germline CDR1 and CDR2 sequences are MGHRA and YSYEKL. The CDR3 spans 14 residues. Losses at the gene ends were 1 base for V and 11 bases for J; bases not matched to a gene: 9. Assay used: immunoSEQ multiplex PCR; TCRdb lists only in-frame clones, some missing. The sample shows around 190,000 clones, approximately 91% of them seen only once. The genes are TRBV4-1 and TRBJ1-1; TRBD1 agrees at 8 bases. The sequencing sample was made of peripheral blood. This receptor was taken from a man aged 50 to 59 with COVID-19, enrolled during active disease. CDR3 sequence reads: CASSQVSRDRFAFF. The CDR3 nucleotides read TGCGCCAGCAGCCAAGTCTCCCGGGACAGGTTCGCTTTCTTT.